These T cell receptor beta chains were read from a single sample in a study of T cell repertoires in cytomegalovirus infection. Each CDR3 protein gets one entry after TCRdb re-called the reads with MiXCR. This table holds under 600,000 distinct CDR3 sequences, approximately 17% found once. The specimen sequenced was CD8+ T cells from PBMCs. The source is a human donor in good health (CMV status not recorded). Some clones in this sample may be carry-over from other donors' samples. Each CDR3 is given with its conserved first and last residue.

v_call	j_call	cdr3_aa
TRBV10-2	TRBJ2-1	CASSDGTAPDNEQFF
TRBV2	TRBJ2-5	CASQRTYLYQETQYF
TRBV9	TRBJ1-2	CASSGTSPVNYGYTF
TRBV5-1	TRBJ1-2	CASSLAGTGDLYGYTF
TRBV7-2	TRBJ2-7	CATERGGSRNEQYF
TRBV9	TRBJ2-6	CASSSRQAGANVLTF
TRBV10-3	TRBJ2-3	CAISTRTDTQYF
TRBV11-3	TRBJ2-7	CASSPGMGGDSYEQYF
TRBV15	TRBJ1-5	CATSRDRGRIQPQHF
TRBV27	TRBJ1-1	CASSLGGGFMAFF
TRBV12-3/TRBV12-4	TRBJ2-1	CASLEGGGALEQFF
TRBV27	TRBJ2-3	CASSSTTTDTQYF
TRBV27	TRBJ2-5	CASSLGTSGQETQYF
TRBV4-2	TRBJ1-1	CASSQDRGRGLVTEAFF
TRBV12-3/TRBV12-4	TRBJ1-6	CASSGGAGRSYNSPLHF
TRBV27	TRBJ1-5	CASTERVDQPQHF
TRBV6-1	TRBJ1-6	CASSVSGTGGFDSPLHF
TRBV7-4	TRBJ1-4	CASSLDSSIGELFF
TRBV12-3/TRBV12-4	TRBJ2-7	CASSSLPYRASYEQYF
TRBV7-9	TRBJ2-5	CASSSSRGSPGETQYF
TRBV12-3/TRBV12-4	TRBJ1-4	CASLAQGADEKLFF
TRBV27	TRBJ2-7	CASSSGQAGPEQYF
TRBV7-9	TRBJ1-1	CASSWGDTEAFF
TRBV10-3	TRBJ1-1	CAISEGIRRKAFF
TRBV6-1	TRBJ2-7	CASSDGQGYYEQYF
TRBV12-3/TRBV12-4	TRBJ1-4	CASRGTSEKLFF
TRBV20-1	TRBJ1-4	CSASPIDRADLKLFF
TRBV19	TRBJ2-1	CASSSIQGTYNEQFF
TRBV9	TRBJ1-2	CASSVGRYGYTF
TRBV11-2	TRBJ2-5	CASNWGQETQYF
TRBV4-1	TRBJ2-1	CASSRIPMGGGPVNEQFF
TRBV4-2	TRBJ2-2	CASSPLGANTGELFF
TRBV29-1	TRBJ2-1	CSVVGSSALSYNEQFF
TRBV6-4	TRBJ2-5	CASSEGPTGVETQYF
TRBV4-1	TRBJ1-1	CASSPRERRAEAFF
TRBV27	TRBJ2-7	CASSSSTGTGYEQYF
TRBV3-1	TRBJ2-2	CASSQQGLANTGELFF
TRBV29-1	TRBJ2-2	CSVEIAGGRANTGELFF
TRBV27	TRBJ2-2	CASSLGRHANTGELFF
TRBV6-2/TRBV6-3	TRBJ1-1	CASLRNTEAFF
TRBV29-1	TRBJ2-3	CSVEGQSYEDTQYF
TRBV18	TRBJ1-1	CASSPPRAGGNTEAFF
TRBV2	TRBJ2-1	CASSVRAGDYNEQFF
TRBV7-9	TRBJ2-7	CASSPAVDYEQYF
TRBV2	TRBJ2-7	CASRTSGWVNEQYF
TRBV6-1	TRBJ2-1	CASISGGGFYYNEQFF
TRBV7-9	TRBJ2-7	CASRGGGAYEQYF
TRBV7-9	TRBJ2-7	CASSFRLAGSYEQYF
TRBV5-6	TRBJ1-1	CASKPGTGGTEAFF
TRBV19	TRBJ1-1	CASSIRAAHTEAFF
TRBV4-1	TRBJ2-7	CASSQGSGHPSYEQYF
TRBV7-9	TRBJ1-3	CASSPPASSGNTIYF
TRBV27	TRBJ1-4	CASSLIRGSEKLFF
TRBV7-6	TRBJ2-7	CASSLAAGGDEQYF
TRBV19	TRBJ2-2	CASTDRNTGELFF
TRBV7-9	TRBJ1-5	CASSKGSNQPQHF
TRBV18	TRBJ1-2	CASSPYIGTDYGYTF